The rows below give T cell receptor beta chains drawn from one sample of a study of blood T cell repertoires in COVID-19. Repertoires were generated with immunoSEQ multiplex PCR, while TCRdb's copy carries only in-frame clones and drops some. The sample includes about 42,000 clones, around 84% of them seen just once. Sequenced material: peripheral blood. The receptors here all came from a man aged 65 to 85 with acute or convalescent COVID-19. Each CDR3 is given with its conserved first and last residue. A D gene is named only where the DNA matches it firmly. The size field is filled for only some rows; it gives once, few, many or a size class.

TRBD1	-	TRBV10-1	TRBJ2-1	TGCGCCAGCAGTCCCGGTGGACAGGGGGCCAATGAGCAGTTCTTC	CASSPGGQGANEQFF
-	-	TRBV10-1	TRBJ1-4	TGCGCCAGCAGTCAAGGACTTAATGAAAAACTGTTTTTT	CASSQGLNEKLFF
-	-	TRBV19	TRBJ2-5	TGTGCCAGTAGTCCCCGCCCTAGCGTGGAGACCCAGTACTTC	CASSPRPSVETQYF
TRBD2	-	TRBV28	TRBJ2-5	TGTGCCAGCACACCTAGCGGGGGTTTTCAAGAGACCCAGTACTTC	CASTPSGGFQETQYF
-	-	TRBV19	TRBJ1-1	TGTGCCAGTAGTACGACAGTGAACACTGAAGCTTTCTTT	CASSTTVNTEAFF
TRBD2	-	TRBV5-5	TRBJ2-1	TGTGCCAGCAGCTTCGGCCTACTAGCGGCGGGGAGAAATGAGCAGTTCTTC	CASSFGLLAAGRNEQFF
-	-	TRBV28	TRBJ1-5	TGTGCCAGCAGAATAAATCGGGGGCCCCAGCATTTT	CASRINRGPQHF
TRBD2	many	TRBV6-2/TRBV6-3	TRBJ2-2	TGTGCCAGCAGTTACTCCGCGGGAGGGCCCACCGGGGAGCTGTTTTTT	CASSYSAGGPTGELFF
-	few	TRBV7-2	TRBJ1-5	TGTGCCAGCAGCTCCGTCAATCAGCCCCAGCATTTT	CASSSVNQPQHF
TRBD1	-	TRBV18	TRBJ1-1	TGTGCCAGCTCACCACTCGCAGGGGGCTCGACTGAAGCTTTCTTT	CASSPLAGGSTEAFF
-	-	TRBV4-3	TRBJ1-2	TGCGCCAGCAGCCCGGACAGAACACAAAGATTCTACACCTTC	CASSPDRTQRFYTF
-	-	TRBV2	TRBJ1-4	TGTGCCAGCAGCGCTTTCAGGGGTGGAGAAAAACTGTTTTTT	CASSAFRGGEKLFF
TRBD2	once	TRBV11-2	TRBJ2-5	TGTGCCAGCAGCTTAGATGGGGCGGGGGGAGAGACCCAGTACTTC	CASSLDGAGGETQYF
-	-	TRBV28	TRBJ2-3	TGTGCCAGCAGTTTTGTGGAGGGCCAAGGAGATACGCAGTATTTT	CASSFVEGQGDTQYF
-	-	TRBV10-1	TRBJ1-1	TGCGCCAGCAGTGAGTCGACCAGAAGCGGCCTTAAAGCTTTCTTT	CASSESTRSGLKAFF
-	-	TRBV12-5	TRBJ2-7	TGTGCTAGTGGGCCTCAGATACAGGACGAGCAGTACTTC	CASGPQIQDEQYF
TRBD2	-	TRBV14	TRBJ2-7	TGTGCCAGCAGCCGCCGGACTAGCGGGGGTTGGGTGGACGAGCAGTACTTC	CASSRRTSGGWVDEQYF
-	-	TRBV10-1	TRBJ2-3	TGCGCCAGCAGTTCGCGGGGAACTAGCACAGATACGCAGTATTTT	CASSSRGTSTDTQYF
TRBD1	-	TRBV18	TRBJ2-6	TGTGCCAGCTCATCCACGGACAGGAGCTCTAGGGCCAACGTCCTGACTTTC	CASSSTDRSSRANVLTF
-	-	TRBV12-3/TRBV12-4	TRBJ2-2	TGTGCCAGCAGTTCGAGCGGGGAGCTGTTTTTT	CASSSSGELFF
TRBD1	few	TRBV5-6	TRBJ1-2	TGTGCCAGCAGGAACCTGGACAGGGAAGGTCGGGGCTACACCTTC	CASRNLDREGRGYTF
TRBD1	-	TRBV5-8	TRBJ1-2	TGTGCCAGCAACGGACAGGGAGACTATGGCTACACCTTC	CASNGQGDYGYTF
TRBD1	-	TRBV6-5	TRBJ1-4	TGTGCCGCCCGGGACAGGGCTGCAACTAATGAAAAACTGTTTTTT	CAARDRAATNEKLFF
-	-	TRBV15	TRBJ1-5	TGTGCCACCAGCAGAGATATGGGTATAGGGGTCTTGCAGCCCCAGCATTTT	CATSRDMGIGVLQPQHF
-	-	TRBV18	TRBJ2-3	TGTGCCAGCTCACCTGCGGACACAGATACGCAGTATTTT	CASSPADTDTQYF
TRBD1	-	TRBV9	TRBJ1-5	TGTGCCAGCAGCGCACAGGGGAACAACAATCAGCCCCAGCATTTT	CASSAQGNNNQPQHF
-	-	TRBV29-1	TRBJ2-3	TGCAGCGTTGATGATTTTGCGGGGAACACAGATACGCAGTATTTT	CSVDDFAGNTDTQYF
TRBD2	-	TRBV19	TRBJ2-5	TGTGCCAGTAGTATAGGCCGACTAGGGGAGGGTGAGACCCAGTACTTC	CASSIGRLGEGETQYF
TRBD1	-	TRBV3-1/TRBV3-2	TRBJ2-2	TGTGCCAGCAGCCAAATGTCTGCAGGGGGCCGAACCGGGGAGCTGTTTTTT	CASSQMSAGGRTGELFF
TRBD1	-	TRBV14	TRBJ2-7	TGTGCCAGCAGCCCTCGTGTTGGGACAGGGCCCTACGAGCAGTACTTC	CASSPRVGTGPYEQYF
-	-	TRBV12-3/TRBV12-4	TRBJ1-1	TGTGCCAGCAGCCTACCTCCGAACACTGAAGCTTTCTTT	CASSLPPNTEAFF
TRBD1	-	TRBV7-2	TRBJ1-2	TGTGCCAGCAGCTTACAGGGGGTGGATGGCTACACCTTC	CASSLQGVDGYTF
-	once	TRBV11-3	TRBJ2-1	TGTGCCAGCAGCTTATACGGGGATGAGCAGTTCTTC	CASSLYGDEQFF
-	-	TRBV18	TRBJ1-1	TGTGCCAGCTCACCCCCGTCGGGGGGAAGTGAAGCTTTCTTT	CASSPPSGGSEAFF
-	-	TRBV27	TRBJ1-4	TGTGCCAGCAGTGCAGGTGAAAAACTGTTTTTT	CASSAGEKLFF
TRBD1	-	TRBV29-1	TRBJ1-2	TGCAGCGTCGGGACAGCGAAGGGCTACACCTTC	CSVGTAKGYTF
-	-	TRBV6-2/TRBV6-3	TRBJ2-7	TGTGCCAGCAGTTCCCCCCAGGTATTTTCGCGCGAGCAGTACTTC	CASSSPQVFSREQYF
TRBD2	-	TRBV30	TRBJ2-3	TGTGCCTGGAGTGGGACTAGCGGGAGTATAGATACGCAGTATTTT	CAWSGTSGSIDTQYF
TRBD2	-	TRBV30	TRBJ2-1	TGTGCCTGGATCCCAACTAGCGGGAGGGGCTATGAGCAGTTCTTC	CAWIPTSGRGYEQFF
TRBD1	-	TRBV18	TRBJ1-3	TGTGCCAGCTCACTAGGACAGGTTGGAAACACCATATATTTT	CASSLGQVGNTIYF
TRBD2	-	TRBV24-1	TRBJ2-1	TGTGCCACCAGTGACCCGGGGACTAGTGGTTCCCATGAGCAGTTCTTC	CATSDPGTSGSHEQFF
TRBD2	-	TRBV19	TRBJ2-3	TGTGCCAGTAGTATAGGGGGAGGTAGCGGGCTACCCACAGATACGCAGTATTTT	CASSIGGGSGLPTDTQYF
TRBD1	-	TRBV9	TRBJ2-7	TGTGCCAGCAGCACCGGACAGGGAGTCGGGGAGCAGTACTTC	CASSTGQGVGEQYF
TRBD1	-	TRBV25-1	TRBJ2-5	TGTGCCAGCAGACCGACAGGGGGCGCAGAGACCCAGTACTTC	CASRPTGGAETQYF
TRBD1	-	TRBV19	TRBJ2-2	TGTGCCAGTCGGACAGGGTCGGTGGCCGGGGAGCTGTTTTTT	CASRTGSVAGELFF
-	-	TRBV7-9	TRBJ1-2	TGTGCCAGCAGCTTTCCGGGTTCGGGCTATGGCTACACCTTC	CASSFPGSGYGYTF
TRBD1	-	TRBV11-2	TRBJ1-4	TGTGCCAGCAGCAGGGGGCCAGTTGTGGCAGAACTGTTTTTT	CASSRGPVVAELFF
-	-	TRBV4-2	TRBJ1-1	TGTGCCAGCAGACTCAGACAGACTGAAGCTTTCTTT	CASRLRQTEAFF
TRBD2	-	TRBV29-1	TRBJ2-7	TGCAGCGTAGCACGTTCTAGCGGGACCTACGAGCAGTACTTC	CSVARSSGTYEQYF
-	once	TRBV19	TRBJ2-2	TGTGCCAGTAGTATCGAGACAGCCGTTGGCACCGGGGAGCTGTTTTTT	CASSIETAVGTGELFF
TRBD1	-	TRBV7-8	TRBJ1-1	TGTGCCAGCAGCCCTGGGACAGGGATGAACACTGAAGCTTTCTTT	CASSPGTGMNTEAFF